One sample yielded the 5 T cell receptor beta chains listed below, sequenced in a study of blood T cells in healthy people across ages. Sample-barcoded 5' priming and a J-beta primer mix drove a second PCR of roughly 6 to 12 cycles. Using its own MiXCR run on the 5' RACE reads, TCRdb lists one record per CDR3 protein. The table shows some 930,000 distinct CDR3 sequences, with 25% to 35% occurring only once. The data were also submitted as part of a second study, on T cells of mothers and their children.

The sample consisted of blood. All receptors come from a woman between 35 and 50 years old in good health.

This clonotype was detected only a few times. The V and J genes are TRBV5-1 and TRBJ1-6; TRBD1 aligns across 8 bases. This CDR3 has 14 residues. CDR1 and CDR2 from the germline V gene are SGHRS and YFSETQ. J lost 8 bases, V lost 4 bases, and 5 bases had no gene match. CDR3 sequence reads: CASSPRTGYSPLHF. The CDR3 DNA reads as TGCGCCAGCAGCCCCCGGACAGGGTATTCACCCCTCCACTTT. Full variable domain (rest looked up from reference TRBV5-1 and TRBJ1-6): KAGVTQTPRYLIKTRGQQVTLSCSPISGHRSVSWYQQTPGQGLQFLFEYFSETQRNKGNFPGRFSGRQFSNSRSEMNVSTLELGDSALYLCASSPRTGYSPLHFGNGTRLTVT.

In its sample, this clonotype was seen a few times. The chain couples TRBV7-9 to TRBJ1-2; D perhaps matches TRBD1 (6 bases). Germline V gives CDR1 SEHNR, CDR2 FQNEAQ (reference sequence). This CDR3 has 14 residues. V was clipped by 5 bases and J by 6 bases, with 16 bases between them. This chain's CDR3 is CASSRRDKQNGYTF. The DNA for the CDR3 is TGTGCCAGCAGCCGCCGGGACAAGCAGAATGGCTACACCTTC.

This clonotype was seen many times. This rearrangement joins TRBV28 to TRBJ2-4, with 9 bases that match TRBD2. Germline trimming cut 7 bases from V and 3 bases from J; bases unmatched to any gene: 7. Germline CDR1 MDHEN, CDR2 SYDVKM. This CDR3 has 15 amino acids. CDR3 sequence (DNA): TGTGCCAGCACCGGCTTAGCGGGGGTCAAAAACATTCAGTACTTC. As protein: CASTGLAGVKNIQYF.

The sample holds one count of this clonotype. The genes are TRBV5-1 and TRBJ2-1; 9 bases align to TRBD2. The CDR3 extends over 15 amino acids. Germline lookup yields CDR1 SGHRS and CDR2 YFSETQ. The junction had 9 bases not matched to a gene; V was cut back by 3 bases and J by 8 bases. CDR3 protein: CASSSSGGGVHEQFF. The CDR3 nucleotides read TGCGCCAGCAGCTCGAGCGGCGGGGGGGTCCATGAGCAGTTCTTC.

As concerns this clonotype: One end of the junction fails to match germline, which may point to a read error. The J gene is TRBJ1-6, the V gene TRBV30, with no clear D. CDR1 is GTSNPN, CDR2 SVGIG, per germline (reference sequence). The length of the CDR3 is 15 residues. DNA of the CDR3: TGTGCCTGGAGTGGTGGCCGAGCGTATAATTCACCTCTCCACTTT. Its translation: CAWSGGRAYNSPLHF. Based on the CDR3 plus reference TRBV30 and TRBJ1-6, the full variable domain is SQTIHQWPATLVQPVGSPLSLECTVEGTSNPNLYWYRQAAGRGLQLLFYSVGIGQISSEVPQNLSASRPQDRQFILSSKKLLLSDSGFYLCAWSGGRAYNSPLHFGNGTRLTVT.